This TCR beta chain was sequenced in a study of immune characteristics of hereditary and idiopathic chronic pancreatitis. Study-level background: The study profiled local pancreatic immune cells and TCRbeta repertoires in hereditary and idiopathic chronic pancreatitis compared with control organ donor pancreases. TCRbeta sequencing was performed on 4 or 5 control pancreases, under 10 hereditary chronic pancreatitis pancreases and roughly 6 idiopathic chronic pancreatitis pancreases. The gDNA-based approach was selected because the approach required minimal in vitro experimental manipulation of T cells infiltrating the pancreas.

About this clone itself: Its antigen is still unknown. Base qualities are not provided; no much larger clone lies one nucleotide away.

The research as a whole found: Chronic pancreatitis caused by alcohol use was not included in the study. Among 13 chronic pancreatitis patients, the number of productive TCR rearrangements showed a positive correlation with disease severity scores. Vbeta-Jbeta gene family usage, including TRBV10, TRBV19, TRBV23 and TRBV5, differed between hereditary and idiopathic chronic pancreatitis. Significantly increased TCRbeta repertoire diversity and reduced clonality were observed in both chronic pancreatitis groups relative to controls. Because patient tissue could be obtained only at the time of TPIAT, differences in disease duration may have affected the immune findings.

Reading from cysteine to phenylalanine, the CDR3 counts 13 amino acids. Kept here is only the CDR3 DNA, which spans 39 bases and is read in frame from base 1. V is cut by 4 bases and J by 2 bases, and the space between the germline ends is 11 bases. Per the germline V gene, SQVTM is the CDR1 and ANQGSEA is the CDR2. The library was made by the immunoSEQ multiplex PCR assay. The TCRbeta CDR3 region and neighboring sequences were amplified from pancreatic genomic DNA and then sequenced. The paper's data handling went like this. Productive clonality and productive rearrangement counts were measured along with repertoire diversity, which was expressed as a mean normalized Shannon-Wiener index. The nonparametric Mann-Whitney U test was used to compare repertoire metrics between controls and chronic pancreatitis. CDR3beta sequences with identical amino acid composition and length across subjects were defined as shared clonotypes. Held by TCRdb, this immuneACCESS table contains in-frame sequences only and omits some clones. Under half of the omission traces to an unresolved V gene where checked; the cause of the rest is unknown. From that table come the V and J calls and clone size; the DNA was used to work out D and trimming. For this sample the table gives about 9,400 clones, of which around 79% were detected only once. In total, the top ten clones hold about 14% of the sample.

Pancreas tissue with chronic pancreatitis was obtained from patients having total pancreatectomy with islet autotransplantation (TPIAT). No known history of diabetes was present in the included chronic pancreatitis patients. For TCRbeta sequencing, genomic DNA was extracted directly from bulk pancreas tissue without sorting T cells. Idiopathic chronic pancreatitis patients had no particular identified cause of disease. At two US centers, pancreas tissues from patients and organ donors were collected on a consecutive basis. Sequencing was done on a sample of pancreas tissue with idiopathic chronic pancreatitis. The sample's cell subset or site label is to be understood as: chronic pancreatitis without an identified cause. The rearranged chain carries TRBV29-1 and TRBJ1-1, with TRBD1 as a weak D call on 6 bases. The source is a human donor with chronic pancreatitis. In nucleotide form, the sequence is TGCAGCGTTGTAGGACAGCTAAACACTGAAGCTTTCTTT. It translates as CSVVGQLNTEAFF.